This T cell receptor beta chain was recovered during a study of blood T cell repertoires in COVID-19 (dated by TCRdb to 2020 to 2022). As for the study more broadly: Collaborator samples came from the United States, Italy and Spain and covered acute and convalescent phases of COVID-19. Samples came from the ongoing ImmuneRACE study (first 160 participants) plus 1,254 subjects from 6 global collaborators. The dataset comprised deeply sampled blood TCRbeta repertoires from subjects exposed to, actively infected with, or recovered from COVID-19. Sample metadata almost always included a de-identified subject ID, COVID-19 status, age in years and sex. The prospective study material was composed of cDNA or gDNA derived from T cells, B-cell-depleted T cells, or PBMCs. Where HLA class I and class II types were available, the types were taken from metadata supplied by the sample provider, not from assay-based typing. The repertoires were released in a freely available public database intended as a resource for research on the immune response to SARS-CoV-2. Broader findings and caveats from the paper: How much clinical and demographic metadata was included differed by source and by participant, and the metadata was provided uncurated.

Each collaborating institution followed its own protocols to collect whole blood in K2EDTA tubes. Collaborator samples were shipped for TCRbeta analysis as frozen whole blood, isolated PBMCs, or DNA extracted from either sample type. TCRbeta CDR3 regions were amplified from genomic DNA by means of the immunoSEQ Assay, a bias-controlled multiplex PCR. In the source study's methods: The number of nucleated cells in each sample was estimated from the amplification of reference gene primers within the assay. To quantify the absolute abundance of each unique TCRbeta CDR3 rearrangement, sequence reads were collapsed and filtered. For each sample, productive Simpson clonality was calculated by taking the square root of Simpson's diversity index across productive rearrangements. TCRdb stores this immuneACCESS table with in-frame sequences only. Part of the clones is absent; in the studies checked, under half of the shortfall reflects unresolved V genes, and no reason is known for the rest. The V and J calls and clone size come from that table; D and trimming were worked out from the DNA. Here the sample has about 330,000 clones; approximately 82% occur a single time. In total, the top ten clones hold roughly 1.1% of the sample.

Notes on this clone: There is no known antigen for this receptor. No per-base quality is available; no much larger clone lies one base away.

Cut back by 4 bases and 3 bases, the V and J ends lie 22 bases apart. The CDR3 runs 16 residues from the cysteine to the phenylalanine. This entry keeps only the CDR3 DNA: 48 bases, framed from base 1. CDR1 SQVTM and CDR2 ANQGSEA are derived from the germline V gene. The chain uses TRBV29-1 and TRBJ2-7; a tentative D call is TRBD1 (6 bases match). Input material: peripheral blood. The receptor's source is a woman in her forties or fifties with acute or convalescent COVID-19. The base sequence is TGCAGCGTTGGCCCTGTCAGCCAGGGGCCGAACTACGAGCAGTACTTC. It is translated as CSVGPVSQGPNYEQYF.